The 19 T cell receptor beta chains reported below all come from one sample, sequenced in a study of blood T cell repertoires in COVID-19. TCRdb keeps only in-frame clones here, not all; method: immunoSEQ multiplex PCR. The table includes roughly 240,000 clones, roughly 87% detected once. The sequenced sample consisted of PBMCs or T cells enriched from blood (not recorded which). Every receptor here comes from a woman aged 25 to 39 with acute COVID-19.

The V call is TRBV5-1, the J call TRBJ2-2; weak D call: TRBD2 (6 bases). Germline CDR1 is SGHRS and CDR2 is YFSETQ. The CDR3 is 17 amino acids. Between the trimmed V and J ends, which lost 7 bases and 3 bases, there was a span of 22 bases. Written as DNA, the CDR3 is TGCGCCAGCCGGAGGGGAGCTGGCGGGGACTACACCGGGGAGCTGTTTTTT. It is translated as CASRRGAGGDYTGELFF.

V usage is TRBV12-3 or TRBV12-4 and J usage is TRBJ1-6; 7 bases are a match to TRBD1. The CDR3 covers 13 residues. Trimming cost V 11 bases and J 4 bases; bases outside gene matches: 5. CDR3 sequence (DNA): TGTGCCTCGAGGGACAGTTATAATTCACCCCTCCACTTT. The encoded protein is CASRDSYNSPLHF.

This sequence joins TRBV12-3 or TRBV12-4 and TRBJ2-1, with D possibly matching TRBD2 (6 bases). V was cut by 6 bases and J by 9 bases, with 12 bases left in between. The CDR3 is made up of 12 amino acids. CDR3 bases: TGTGCCAGCAGCCTACTAGCTAGTGAGCAGTTCTTC. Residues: CASSLLASEQFF.

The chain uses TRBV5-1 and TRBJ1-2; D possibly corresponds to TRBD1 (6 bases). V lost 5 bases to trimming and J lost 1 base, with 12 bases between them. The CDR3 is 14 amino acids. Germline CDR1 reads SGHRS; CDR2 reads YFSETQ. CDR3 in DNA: TGCGCCAGCAGTGAGGACAGCATTAACTATGGCTACACCTTC. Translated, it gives CASSEDSINYGYTF.

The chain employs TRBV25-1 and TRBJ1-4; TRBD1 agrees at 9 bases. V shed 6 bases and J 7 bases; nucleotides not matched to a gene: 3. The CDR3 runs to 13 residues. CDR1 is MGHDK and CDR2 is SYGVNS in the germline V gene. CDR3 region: CASRGQGFEKLFF. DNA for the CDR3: TGTGCCAGCAGGGGACAGGGTTTTGAAAAACTGTTTTTT.

The CDR3 loop is CASSPQGWDYEQYF. CDR3 sequence (DNA): TGTGCCAGCAGTCCACAGGGTTGGGACTACGAGCAGTACTTC. The chain recombines TRBV28 with TRBJ2-7; D is possibly TRBD1 (6 bases). The CDR3 length is 14 residues. Germline lookup yields CDR1 MDHEN and CDR2 SYDVKM. Trimming took 5 bases from V and 3 from J, leaving 14 bases between them.

The CDR3, as DNA: TGTGCCAGCTCACGGAACACAGGGGGTAATTACAATGAGCAGTTCTTC. Translating it yields CASSRNTGGNYNEQFF. This chain connects TRBV18 to TRBJ2-1, with 8 bases aligning to TRBD1. With V trimmed by 4 bases and J by 4 bases, 9 bases remained unmatched. This CDR3 is built from 16 residues. Per germline, CDR1 KGHSH and CDR2 LQKENI.

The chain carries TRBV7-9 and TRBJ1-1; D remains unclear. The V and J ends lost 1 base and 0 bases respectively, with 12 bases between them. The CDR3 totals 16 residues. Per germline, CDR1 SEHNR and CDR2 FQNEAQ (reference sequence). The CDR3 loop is CASSLGAGGMNTEAFF. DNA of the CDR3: TGTGCCAGCAGCTTAGGGGCAGGAGGTATGAACACTGAAGCTTTCTTT.

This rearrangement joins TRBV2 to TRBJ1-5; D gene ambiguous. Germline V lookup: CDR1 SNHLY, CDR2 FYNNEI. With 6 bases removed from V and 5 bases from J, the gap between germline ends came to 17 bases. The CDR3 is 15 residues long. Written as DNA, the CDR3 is TGTGCCAGCAGGGTGGAGGGAGGGTTTGATCAGCCCCAGCATTTT. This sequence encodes CASRVEGGFDQPQHF.

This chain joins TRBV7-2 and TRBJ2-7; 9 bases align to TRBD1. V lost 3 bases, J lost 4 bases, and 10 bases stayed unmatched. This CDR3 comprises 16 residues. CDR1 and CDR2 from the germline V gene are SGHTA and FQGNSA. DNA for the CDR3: TGTGCCAGCAGCTTTATGCCCGGACAGGGGCGATACGAGCAGTACTTC. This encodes CASSFMPGQGRYEQYF.

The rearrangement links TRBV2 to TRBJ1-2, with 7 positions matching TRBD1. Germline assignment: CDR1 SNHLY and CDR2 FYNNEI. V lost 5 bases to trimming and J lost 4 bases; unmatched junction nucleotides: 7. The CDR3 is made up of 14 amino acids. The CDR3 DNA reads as TGTGCCAGCAGTCGGACAGGCATGCTCTATGGCTACACCTTC. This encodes CASSRTGMLYGYTF.

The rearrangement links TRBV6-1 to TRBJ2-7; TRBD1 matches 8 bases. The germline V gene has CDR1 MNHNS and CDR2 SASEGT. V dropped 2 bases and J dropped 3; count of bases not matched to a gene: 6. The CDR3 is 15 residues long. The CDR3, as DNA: TGTGCCAGCAGTGAAACCTACGGACAGGGCTACGAGCAGTACTTC. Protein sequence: CASSETYGQGYEQYF.

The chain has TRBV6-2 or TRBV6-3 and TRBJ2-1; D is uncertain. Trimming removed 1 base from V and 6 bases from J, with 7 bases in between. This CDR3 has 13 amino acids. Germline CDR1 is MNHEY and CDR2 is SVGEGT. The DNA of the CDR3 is TGTGCCAGCAGTTACTGGCCAACCAATGAGCAGTTCTTC. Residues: CASSYWPTNEQFF.

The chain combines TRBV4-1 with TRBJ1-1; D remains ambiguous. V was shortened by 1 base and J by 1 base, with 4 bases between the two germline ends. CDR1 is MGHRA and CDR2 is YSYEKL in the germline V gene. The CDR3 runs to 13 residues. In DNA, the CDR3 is TGCGCCAGCAGCCAAGGGAGGAACACTGAAGCTTTCTTT. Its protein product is CASSQGRNTEAFF.

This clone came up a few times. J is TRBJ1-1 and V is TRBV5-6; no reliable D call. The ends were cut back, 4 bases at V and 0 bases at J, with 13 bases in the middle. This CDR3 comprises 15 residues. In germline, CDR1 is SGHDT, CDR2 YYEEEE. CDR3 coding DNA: TGTGCCAGCAGCGATGTAGGGAGTATGAACACTGAAGCTTTCTTT. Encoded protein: CASSDVGSMNTEAFF.

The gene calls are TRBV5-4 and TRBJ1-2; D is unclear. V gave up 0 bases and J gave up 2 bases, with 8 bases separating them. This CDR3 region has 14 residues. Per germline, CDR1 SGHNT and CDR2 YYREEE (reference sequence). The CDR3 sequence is CASSLAAGNYGYTF. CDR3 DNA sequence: TGTGCCAGCAGCTTGGCCGCGGGGAACTATGGCTACACCTTC.

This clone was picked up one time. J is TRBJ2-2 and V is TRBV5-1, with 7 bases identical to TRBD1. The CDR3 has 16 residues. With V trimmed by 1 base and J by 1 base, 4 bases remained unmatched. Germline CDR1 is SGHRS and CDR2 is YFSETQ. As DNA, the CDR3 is TGCGCCAGCAGCTTGTCCGGACAGGAGAACACCGGGGAGCTGTTTTTT. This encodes CASSLSGQENTGELFF.

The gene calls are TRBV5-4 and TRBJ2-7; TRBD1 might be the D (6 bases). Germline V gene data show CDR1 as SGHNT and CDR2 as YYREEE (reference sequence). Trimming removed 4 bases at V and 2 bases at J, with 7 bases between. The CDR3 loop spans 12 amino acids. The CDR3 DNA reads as TGTGCCAGCAGCCAGGGGACCTACGAGCAGTACTTC. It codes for CASSQGTYEQYF.

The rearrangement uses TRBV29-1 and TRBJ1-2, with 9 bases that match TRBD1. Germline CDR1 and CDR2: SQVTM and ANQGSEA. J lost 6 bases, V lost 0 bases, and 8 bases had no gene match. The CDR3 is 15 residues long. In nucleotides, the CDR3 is TGCAGCGTTGAAGACACAGGGGGCCCTTTGGATGGCTACACCTTC. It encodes CSVEDTGGPLDGYTF.